The 25 T cell receptor beta chains given below trace back to one sample, sequenced in a study of blood T cell repertoires in COVID-19 (dated by TCRdb to the early 2020s). The library was built by means of the immunoSEQ multiplex PCR assay. The table comes from immuneACCESS by way of TCRdb, which keeps in-frame sequences with V and J called. Part of the clones is missing from these tables; in studies checked, under half for an unresolved V gene and the rest for unknown reasons. The sample table holds around 60,000 clones, of which around four fifths were seen once. Clones ranked in the top ten supply 25% to 40% of the sample. Sequencing used peripheral blood. These receptors were collected from a human donor in a cohort sampled during active COVID-19.

The chain has TRBV15 and TRBJ2-6, with TRBD1 matching 9 bases. The CDR3 contains 16 residues. With 1 base clipped from V and 3 bases from J, the junction kept 1 base outside the gene matches. Germline V gene sequence: CDR1 LNHNV, CDR2 YYDKDF (reference sequence). The CDR3 is CATSRGQGVGANVLTF. DNA of the CDR3: TGTGCCACCAGCAGAGGACAGGGGGTTGGGGCCAACGTCCTGACTTTC.

The chain uses TRBV2 and TRBJ2-5, with D maybe TRBD2 (5 bases). The CDR3 totals 11 residues. The V end was cut by 3 bases, the J end by 7 bases, with 6 bases between. From germline, CDR1 is SNHLY and CDR2 FYNNEI. For the CDR3, the DNA is TGTGCCAGCAGTGAGGGGAGGACCCAGTACTTC. Encoded protein: CASSEGRTQYF.

The chain carries TRBV29-1 and TRBJ1-2; 7 nucleotides match TRBD1. The J segment lost 0 bases and the V segment lost 1 base, leaving 5 bases of the junction unmatched. The CDR3 contains 15 residues. Per the germline V gene, CDR1 is SQVTM and CDR2 is ANQGSEA. The chain's CDR3 is CSVEGSQGANYGYTF. As DNA, the CDR3 is TGCAGCGTTGAAGGTAGTCAGGGGGCTAACTATGGCTACACCTTC.

The V gene is TRBV6-2 or TRBV6-3, the J gene TRBJ1-1; D is uncertain. Per the germline V gene, CDR1 is MNHEY and CDR2 is SVGEGT. The V and J ends lost 5 bases and 5 bases respectively, with 18 bases between them. The CDR3 has 15 amino acids. The CDR3 sequence: CASSPHGRSGTEAFF. The CDR3 bases are TGTGCCAGCAGTCCCCACGGGAGGTCGGGGACTGAAGCTTTCTTT.

This clone was counted between two and nine times. The CDR3 nucleotides are TGTGCCAGCAGCCCCCGGACTAGCGCGAACACCGGGGAGCTGTTTTTT. Amino acid sequence: CASSPRTSANTGELFF. The chain couples TRBV4-2 to TRBJ2-2; 9 bases line up with TRBD2. The CDR3 runs to 16 residues. V trimming: 4 bases; J trimming: 0 bases; junction bases outside the gene matches: 3. The germline CDR1 and CDR2 sequences are LGHNA and YNFKEQ.

CDR3 protein: CASSTQVNTEAFF. The CDR3 bases are TGTGCCAGCAGCACCCAGGTGAACACTGAAGCTTTCTTT. V usage is TRBV11-2 and J usage is TRBJ1-1, with D hard to call. The CDR3 is 13 residues long. Germline values: CDR1 SGHAT, CDR2 FQNNGV. V was clipped by 5 bases and J by 0 bases, with 7 bases between them. The entire variable domain, with the rest obtained from reference TRBV11-2 and TRBJ1-1, is as follows: EAGVAQSPRYKIIEKRQSVAFWCNPISGHATLYWYQQILGQGPKLLIQFQNNGVVDDSQLPKDRFSAERLKGVDSTLKIQPAKLEDSAVYLCASSTQVNTEAFFGQGTRLTVV.

This chain links TRBV28 with TRBJ1-5; perhaps TRBD1 as D (5 bases). The V gene lost 7 bases and the J gene lost 4 bases, with 8 bases spanning the gap. Germline CDR1 and CDR2: MDHEN and SYDVKM. CDR3 length equals 12 residues. CDR3 in amino acids: CASKEGNQPQHF. In DNA, the CDR3 is TGTGCCAGCAAGGAGGGGAATCAGCCCCAGCATTTT.

This chain connects TRBV5-4 to TRBJ1-6, with a weak D call TRBD1 (5 bases). Looked up from germline, CDR1 is SGHNT and CDR2 is YYREEE (reference sequence). The CDR3 has 14 amino acids. Trimming cost V 2 bases and J 8 bases, with 11 bases left between them. Here the CDR3 DNA reads TGTGCCAGCAGCTTCCAGGGCAGGGATTCACCCCTCCACTTT. Encoded protein: CASSFQGRDSPLHF.

The chain carries TRBV27 and TRBJ1-2; 11 bases are a match to TRBD1. Germline CDR1 and CDR2: MNHEY and SMNVEV (reference sequence). The CDR3 consists of 14 residues. V lost 4 bases and J lost 7; bases outside the gene matches: 5. Here the CDR3 reads CASSSDRGRGGYTF. CDR3 bases: TGTGCCAGCAGTTCGGACAGGGGGCGGGGTGGCTACACCTTC.

This chain joins TRBV2 and TRBJ1-1, with 8 bases lining up with TRBD1. CDR1 and CDR2 from the germline V gene are SNHLY and FYNNEI. After removal of 3 bases from V and 7 bases from J, the junction contained 7 bases not matched to a gene. The CDR3 spans 14 residues. The CDR3 DNA sequence: TGTGCCAGCAGTGACGGCAGGGGGCAGGTTGAAGCTTTCTTT. It specifies CASSDGRGQVEAFF.

The chain has TRBV6-5 and TRBJ1-2; unclear D gene. V dropped 0 bases and J dropped 2 bases, with 10 bases sitting between them. Germline values: CDR1 MNHEY, CDR2 SVGAGI. The CDR3 consists of 15 residues. For the CDR3, the DNA is TGTGCCAGCAGTTACTCGAGAGGCCGGAACTATGGCTACACCTTC. It encodes CASSYSRGRNYGYTF.

This sequence joins TRBV4-2 and TRBJ1-2; 7 nucleotides agree with TRBD1. From germline, CDR1 is LGHNA and CDR2 YNFKEQ. The V and J ends lost 3 bases and 8 bases, in that order; junction bases with no gene match: 6. This CDR3 region has 13 residues. CDR3 sequence reads: CASSQTTGRGYTF. CDR3 in DNA: TGTGCCAGCAGCCAGACGACAGGGCGGGGCTACACCTTC.

The chain links TRBV11-2 to TRBJ2-1, with TRBD1 matching 10 bases. V lost 5 bases to trimming and J lost 6 bases; unmatched junction nucleotides: 10. The germline V gene encodes CDR1 SGHAT and CDR2 FQNNGV. This CDR3 has 16 residues. DNA for the CDR3: TGTGCCAGCAGCGGGGGGACAGGGGAACCGATCAATGAGCAGTTCTTC. Protein product: CASSGGTGEPINEQFF.

The chain carries TRBV12-5 and TRBJ2-2; 14 positions agree with TRBD2. CDR1 LGHNT and CDR2 FRNRAP come from the germline V gene. The CDR3 extends over 17 amino acids. V shed 5 bases, J shed 2 bases, and the junction held 4 bases outside the gene matches. CDR3 loop: CASGMGTSGGNTGELFF. CDR3 in DNA: TGTGCTAGTGGTATGGGGACTAGCGGGGGCAACACCGGGGAGCTGTTTTTT. Full variable domain (missing parts from reference TRBV12-5 and TRBJ2-2): DARVTQTPRHKVTEMGQEVTMRCQPILGHNTVFWYRQTMMQGLELLAYFRNRAPLDDSGMPKDRFSAEMPDATLATLKIQPSEPRDSAVYFCASGMGTSGGNTGELFFGEGSRLTVL.

The chain recombines TRBV18 with TRBJ2-7, with 9 bases identical to TRBD1. The CDR3 contains 14 residues. After removal of 6 bases from V and 7 bases from J, the junction contained 10 bases not matched to a gene. Germline lookup yields CDR1 KGHSH and CDR2 LQKENI. In DNA, the CDR3 is TGTGCCAGCTCCCCGGGACAGGGATCGGGGGAGCAGTACTTC. Its translation is CASSPGQGSGEQYF.

The chain joins TRBV18 to TRBJ1-1; 8 bases are a match to TRBD1. Trimming took 4 bases from V and 0 from J; bases not matched to a gene: 7. This CDR3 comprises 16 residues. Germline V gives CDR1 KGHSH, CDR2 LQKENI. The CDR3 bases are TGTGCCAGCTCACTCCGGACAGGGTGGGTGAACACTGAAGCTTTCTTT. This translates into CASSLRTGWVNTEAFF.

The rearrangement uses TRBV9 and TRBJ2-1, with 11 bases that match TRBD1. The germline CDR1 and CDR2 sequences are SGDLS and YYNGEE. The V segment lost 3 bases and the J segment 7 bases; nucleotides outside the gene matches: 3. The CDR3 runs to 14 residues. The CDR3 coding sequence is TGTGCCAGCAGCGCCCGGGACAGGGGGAATGAGCAGTTCTTC. Protein: CASSARDRGNEQFF.

This clone was counted at least ten times. The genes are TRBV10-3 and TRBJ1-2, with TRBD1 matching 7 bases. There are 14 residues in the CDR3. V lost 6 bases, J lost 0 bases, and 4 bases stayed unmatched. Germline lookup yields CDR1 ENHRY and CDR2 SYGVKD. CDR3 protein: CAIRNGTANYGYTF. CDR3 bases: TGTGCCATCAGAAATGGGACAGCTAACTATGGCTACACCTTC.

This chain links TRBV11-2 with TRBJ1-2; D is uncertain. There are 14 residues in the CDR3. The V and J ends lost 5 bases and 5 bases respectively, with 15 bases between them. Germline V CDR1 and CDR2: SGHAT, FQNNGV. The CDR3 nucleotides read TGTGCCAGCAGCCCCGGGAGGGTCGGATATGGCTACACCTTC. Protein: CASSPGRVGYGYTF.

This clone came up a few times. The chain joins TRBV15 to TRBJ1-5; perhaps TRBD1 as D (5 bases). Per germline, CDR1 LNHNV and CDR2 YYDKDF (reference sequence). The V and J ends lost 0 bases and 4 bases respectively, with 10 bases between them. The length of the CDR3 is 15 residues. The CDR3 coding sequence is TGTGCCACCAGCAGAGAAGGGGAGGAAAATCAGCCCCAGCATTTT. It translates to CATSREGEENQPQHF.

This clone was counted between two and nine times. This sequence joins TRBV3-1 (or the pseudogene TRBV3-2) and TRBJ2-1, with a weak D call TRBD2 (6 bases). V dropped 3 bases and J dropped 2 bases, with 17 bases sitting between them. Per the germline V gene, CDR1 is LGHDT and CDR2 is YNNKEL (reference sequence). CDR3 length: 17 amino acids. The CDR3 DNA is TGTGCCAGCAGCCATTTTTGCGCGGGGTCCCCCTACAATGAGCAGTTCTTC. This gives the protein CASSHFCAGSPYNEQFF.

V usage is TRBV5-6 and J usage is TRBJ1-1; no clear D gene. Per germline, CDR1 SGHDT and CDR2 YYEEEE. The V gene lost 0 bases and the J gene lost 3 bases, with 9 bases spanning the gap. The CDR3 is 14 amino acids. For the CDR3, the DNA is TGTGCCAGCAGCTTGGCTCAGTTGGACACTGAAGCTTTCTTT. Protein: CASSLAQLDTEAFF.

The chain has TRBV4-1 and TRBJ2-3; 7 nucleotides line up with TRBD2. The CDR3 has 17 residues. The germline CDR1 and CDR2 sequences are MGHRA and YSYEKL. V was pared by 0 bases and J by 1 base, with 7 bases of the junction left unmatched. CDR3 DNA: TGCGCCAGCAGCCAAGAGGAGGCGGGAGTGGGCACAGATACGCAGTATTTT. Translated: CASSQEEAGVGTDTQYF.

The V gene is TRBV11-2, the J gene TRBJ2-1, with TRBD2 identical over 7 bases. The germline gives CDR1 SGHAT, CDR2 FQNNGV. V dropped 4 bases and J dropped 3; count of bases not matched to a gene: 9. The CDR3 loop spans 16 amino acids. The CDR3 here is CASSSHTSVHYNEQFF. DNA of the CDR3: TGTGCCAGCAGCTCGCACACTAGCGTTCACTACAATGAGCAGTTCTTC.

The gene calls are TRBV5-6 and TRBJ1-2, with no clear D. There are 12 residues in the CDR3. Germline V lookup: CDR1 SGHDT, CDR2 YYEEEE. V was shortened by 3 bases and J by 5 bases, with 8 bases between the two germline ends. As DNA, the CDR3 is TGTGCCAGCAGCTCCTACAGTTATGGCTACACCTTC. Translated: CASSSYSYGYTF.